This is a list of T cell receptor beta chains from one sample in a study of T cell repertoires in cytomegalovirus infection. These receptors have no identified antigens. MiXCR, run by TCRdb on the reads, gives a single entry per CDR3 protein. The sample lists fewer than 850,000 distinct CDR3 sequences, under 35% occurring once. Source: cultured CD8+ T cells from PBMCs, taken from culture after CMV antigen stimulation. Receptor source: a human donor in good health (CMV status not recorded). Some clones in this sample may be carry-over from other donors' samples. Both conserved end residues are part of each CDR3. A D gene is named only where the DNA matches it firmly. Clone size is given for some rows only: seen once, a few or many times, or a class if the clone is expanded.

TRBJ1-1 | - | TRBV5-3 | TRBD1 | CASSQGTGALGTEAFF | TGTGCCAGCAGCCAGGGGACAGGGGCCCTTGGGACTGAAGCTTTCTTT
TRBJ2-1 | - | TRBV7-9 | TRBD2 | CASSLPTSGGSNEQLF | TGTGCCAGCAGCTTACCGACTAGCGGGGGGTCGAATGAGCAGTTGTTC
TRBJ2-3 | few | TRBV7-6 | TRBD2 | CASSLRGESTDTQYF | TGTGCCAGCAGCTTGCGGGGGGAATCCACAGATACGCAGTATTTT
TRBJ2-5 | - | TRBV20-1 | - | CSATGSGVETQYF | TGCAGTGCTACGGGGTCAGGGGTTGAGACCCAGTACTTC
TRBJ2-5 | - | TRBV9 | TRBD1 | CASSVRGGLRETQYF | TGTGCCAGCAGCGTAAGAGGGGGCCTGAGGGAGACCCAGTACTTC
TRBJ2-7 | - | TRBV10-1 | - | CASSESLGYEQYF | TGCGCCAGCAGTGAGTCGCTTGGCTACGAGCAGTACTTC
TRBJ1-1 | few | TRBV7-9 | - | CASSSPGGSGTEAFF | TGTGCCAGCAGCTCCCCCGGGGGGTCAGGCACTGAAGCTTTCTTT
TRBJ1-4 | - | TRBV19 | TRBD1 | CASSDYTGERATNEKLFF | TGTGCCAGTAGTGACTATACAGGGGAAAGGGCAACTAATGAAAAACTGTTTTTT
TRBJ1-1 | - | TRBV18 | - | CASALSPGKVENTEAFF | TGTGCCAGCGCGCTATCCCCAGGGAAGGTCGAGAACACTGAAGCTTTCTTT
TRBJ2-7 | - | TRBV3-1 | TRBD1 | CASSQADRDYEQYF | TGTGCTAGCAGCCAAGCGGACAGGGACTACGAGCAGTACTTC
TRBJ2-3 | - | TRBV13 | - | CASSNPYEATGDTQYF | TGTGCCAGCAGCAACCCGTACGAGGCCACGGGGGATACGCAGTATTTT
TRBJ2-1 | - | TRBV19 | TRBD2 | CASSPLAGGVNEQFF | TGTGCCAGTAGTCCTCTCGCGGGGGGAGTCAATGAGCAGTTCTTC
TRBJ2-3 | few | TRBV7-6 | TRBD1 | CASSLVRDRATDTQYF | TGTGCCAGCAGCTTAGTGAGGGACAGGGCAACAGATACGCAGTATTTT
TRBJ1-2 | - | TRBV19 | TRBD1 | CASSIDGRGVYGYTF | TGTGCCAGTAGTATCGATGGCAGGGGGGTCTATGGCTACACCTTC
TRBJ2-1 | few | TRBV2 | TRBD2 | CASSGLAGVDEQFF | TGTGCCAGCAGTGGGCTAGCGGGGGTCGATGAGCAGTTCTTC
TRBJ2-1 | - | TRBV2 | - | CASDFNSYNEQFF | TGTGCCAGCGATTTCAACTCCTACAATGAGCAGTTCTTC
TRBJ1-5 | - | TRBV10-3 | TRBD1 | CAISERDSLVYSNQPQHF | TGTGCCATCAGTGAGCGGGACAGCTTAGTTTATAGCAATCAGCCCCAGCATTTT
TRBJ1-5 | - | TRBV27 | - | CASNQIPANQPQHF | TGTGCCAGCAACCAGATTCCCGCCAATCAGCCCCAGCATTTT
TRBJ2-5 | - | TRBV29-1 | - | CSVEGGAGLYQETQYF | TGCAGCGTTGAAGGGGGGGCAGGTCTTTATCAAGAGACCCAGTACTTC
TRBJ2-3 | - | TRBV7-6 | - | CASSLRGGSQGVADTQYF | TGTGCCAGCAGCCTAAGGGGGGGGTCCCAAGGTGTGGCAGATACGCAGTATTTT
TRBJ1-2 | - | TRBV5-4 | - | CASSLDPAGYTF | TGTGCCAGCAGCTTGGACCCTGCCGGCTACACCTTC
TRBJ2-7 | - | TRBV19 | - | CASSIFAGAIYEQYF | TGTGCCAGTAGTATATTTGCGGGGGCCATCTACGAGCAGTACTTC
TRBJ1-5 | - | TRBV6-1 | - | CASSEAESYSNQPQHF | TGTGCCAGCAGTGAAGCTGAAAGTTATAGCAATCAGCCCCAGCATTTT
TRBJ1-1 | many | TRBV6-5 | TRBD1 | CASSYYRQGGQNTEAFF | TGTGCCAGCAGTTACTACCGACAGGGAGGACAGAACACTGAAGCTTTCTTT
TRBJ1-2 | - | TRBV6-2/TRBV6-3 | - | CASSPLPEVAADGSSDTF | TGTGCCAGCAGTCCCCTACCGGAGGTAGCCGCGGACGGTAGTTCTGACACCTTC
TRBJ1-2 | - | TRBV13 | - | CASSSAQSRGYGYTF | TGTGCCAGCAGCTCAGCACAATCTAGGGGATATGGCTACACCTTC
TRBJ2-1 | - | TRBV7-4 | - | CASRPPSEWKFYNEQFF | TGTGCCAGCAGACCCCCATCGGAGTGGAAATTCTACAATGAGCAGTTCTTC